The clone carrying this T cell receptor (beta chain) turned up a few times. The CDR3 sequence is 13 residues long. Germline CDR1 SQVTM, CDR2 ANQGSEA. The V and J ends lost 5 bases and 5 bases, in that order; junction bases with no gene match: 6. Clones were read by immunoSEQ multiplex PCR, and TCRdb kept only the in-frame ones, dropping some. The sample includes about 250,000 clones, 82% of them seen just once. The sample belongs to a study of blood T cell repertoires in COVID-19. The specimen sequenced was peripheral blood. The genes are TRBV29-1 and TRBJ1-5; 7 nucleotides line up with TRBD1. The receptor's source is a woman in her sixties or seventies with acute or convalescent COVID-19. The CDR3 coding sequence is TGCAGCGTTCAACAGGGGCCGGATCAGCCCCAGCATTTT. Translation: CSVQQGPDQPQHF.